The entry below gives a single T cell receptor (beta chain) sequence along with its context. Antigen: not known. This CDR3 is 14 amino acids long. Germline CDR1 reads LGHNA; CDR2 reads YSLEER. V lost 5 bases to trimming and J lost 4 bases; unmatched junction nucleotides: 4. PBMCs that had been cryopreserved were the source of about 2 micrograms of genomic DNA for TCR beta libraries. The data stem from a study of cytotoxic CD8 clonotypes in ibrutinib-treated CLL. Produced via immunoSEQ multiplex PCR; TCRdb's table is partial and in-frame only. The repertoire has about 270,000 clones, roughly four fifths of them found once; the top ten carry roughly 5%. Notes on the study in general: Sampling times (in sustained-remission versus progressing patients) were not the same. Upon ibrutinib response clonality rose, and upon progression it fell back toward baseline.

The chain is built from TRBV4-3 and TRBJ2-1; 8 nucleotides align to TRBD1. The sequenced sample was PBMCs, obtained at disease progression, from a patient treated with ibrutinib. This receptor was identified in a human donor with chronic lymphocytic leukemia. The CDR3 is CASSKGTGYNEQFF. The CDR3 DNA follows: TGCGCCAGCAGCAAGGGGACAGGATACAATGAGCAGTTCTTC.